This TCR beta chain emerged from a study of regulatory T cells in long-lasting Graves disease. Time point of the sample: newly diagnosed GD, antithyroid drugs for less than 3 months. Making the TCR library involved RNA that had been extracted from PBMCs. Arm-PCR of CDR3 regions with iRepertoire HTBI primers generated TCR beta libraries. Each CDR3 protein gets one entry after TCRdb re-called the multiplex PCR reads with MiXCR. The data contain 400,000 to 500,000 distinct CDR3 sequences, around 15% of them singletons. This clonotype came up many times. The V end lost 7 bases, the J end lost 0 bases, and 13 bases lay between the germline ends. The CDR3 has 15 amino acids. Germline values: CDR1 SNHLY, CDR2 FYNNEI. These records were also assigned to another study, of T cells in Graves' hyperthyroidism and ophthalmopathy. As reported in that work: TCR CDR3 regions were first amplified by RT-PCR with HTBI primers.

The chain carries TRBV2 and TRBJ2-1; TRBD1 is a possible D gene (6 bases). This receptor was identified in a woman aged 45 to 65 with Graves disease. Here the sequenced sample was peripheral blood mononuclear cells (PBMCs), taken at new diagnosis, from a patient treated with antithyroid drugs. The CDR3 reads CASNRRDTSYNEQFF. CDR3 nucleotide sequence: TGTGCCAGCAATCGACGGGACACCTCCTACAATGAGCAGTTCTTC. Based on the CDR3 plus reference TRBV2 and TRBJ2-1, the full variable domain is EPEVTQTPSHQVTQMGQEVILRCVPISNHLYFYWYRQILGQKVEFLVSFYNNEISEKSEIFDDQFSVERPDGSNFTLKIRSTKLEDSAMYFCASNRRDTSYNEQFFGPGTRLTVL.